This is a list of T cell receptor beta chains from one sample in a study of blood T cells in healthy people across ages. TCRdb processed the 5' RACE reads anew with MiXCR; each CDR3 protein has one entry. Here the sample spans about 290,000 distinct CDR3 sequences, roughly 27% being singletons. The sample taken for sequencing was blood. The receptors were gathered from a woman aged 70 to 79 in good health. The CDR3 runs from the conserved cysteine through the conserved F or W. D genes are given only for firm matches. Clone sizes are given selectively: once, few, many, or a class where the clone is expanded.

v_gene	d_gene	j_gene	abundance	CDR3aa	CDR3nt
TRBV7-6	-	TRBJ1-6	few	CASSLAGVLYNSPLHF	TGTGCCAGCAGCTTAGCCGGGGTCCTGTATAATTCACCCCTCCACTTT
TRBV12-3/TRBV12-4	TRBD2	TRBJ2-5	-	CASSFPAGGIGTQYF	TGTGCCAGCAGTTTCCCAGCGGGGGGGATCGGGACCCAGTACTTC
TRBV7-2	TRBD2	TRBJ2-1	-	CASSPQGLAELGEQFF	TGTGCCAGCAGCCCCCAGGGACTAGCGGAGCTCGGTGAGCAGTTCTTC
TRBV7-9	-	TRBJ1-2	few	CASSLFEFPTYGYTF	TGTGCCAGCAGCTTGTTCGAATTCCCTACCTATGGCTACACCTTC
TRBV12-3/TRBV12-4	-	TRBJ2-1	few	CASSFPSSYNEQFF	TGTGCCAGCAGTTTTCCAAGCTCCTACAATGAGCAGTTCTTC
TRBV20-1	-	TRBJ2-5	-	CSASTMLMSETQYF	TGCAGTGCTTCGACTATGCTGATGTCAGAGACCCAGTACTTC
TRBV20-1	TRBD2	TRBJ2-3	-	CSAPIGSGMADTQYF	TGCAGTGCCCCAATTGGTAGCGGGATGGCGGATACGCAGTATTTT
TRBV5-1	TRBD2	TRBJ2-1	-	CASSLAGLATYNEQFF	TGCGCCAGCAGCTTGGCGGGACTAGCGACCTACAATGAGCAGTTCTTC
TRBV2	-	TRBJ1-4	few	CASSRSGTTNEKLFF	TGTGCCAGCAGCCGATCCGGGACAACTAATGAAAAACTGTTTTTT
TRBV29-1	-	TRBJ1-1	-	CSVEKGFNTEAFF	TGCAGCGTTGAAAAGGGCTTTAACACTGAAGCTTTCTTT
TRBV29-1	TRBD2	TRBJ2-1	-	CSVEPGLALQTYNEQFF	TGCAGCGTTGAACCGGGACTAGCTTTACAAACCTACAATGAGCAGTTCTTC
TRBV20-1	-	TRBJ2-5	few	CSARFQGPQETQYF	TGCAGTGCTAGATTCCAGGGCCCCCAAGAGACCCAGTACTTC
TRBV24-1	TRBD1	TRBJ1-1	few	CATRLGTGTEAFF	TGTGCCACCCGTCTGGGGACAGGCACTGAAGCTTTCTTT
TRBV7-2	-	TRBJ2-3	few	CASSPRTTTTTDTQYF	TGTGCCAGCAGCCCCCGGACTACCACTACCACAGATACGCAGTATTTT